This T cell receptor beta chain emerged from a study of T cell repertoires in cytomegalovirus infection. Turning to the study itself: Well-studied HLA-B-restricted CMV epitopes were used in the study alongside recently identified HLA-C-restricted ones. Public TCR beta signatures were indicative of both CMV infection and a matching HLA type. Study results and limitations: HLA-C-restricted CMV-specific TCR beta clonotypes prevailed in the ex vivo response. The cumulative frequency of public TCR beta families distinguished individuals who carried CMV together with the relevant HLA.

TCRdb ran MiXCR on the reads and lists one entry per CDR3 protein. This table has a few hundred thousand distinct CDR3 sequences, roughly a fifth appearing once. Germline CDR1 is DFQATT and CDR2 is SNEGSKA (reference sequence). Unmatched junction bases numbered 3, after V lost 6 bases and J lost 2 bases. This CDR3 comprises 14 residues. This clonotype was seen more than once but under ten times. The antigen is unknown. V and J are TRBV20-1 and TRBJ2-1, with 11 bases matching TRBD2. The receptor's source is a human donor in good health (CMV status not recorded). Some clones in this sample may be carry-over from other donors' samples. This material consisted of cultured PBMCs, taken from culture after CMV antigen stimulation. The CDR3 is CSAEGLAAYNEQFF. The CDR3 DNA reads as TGCAGTGCCGAGGGACTAGCGGCCTACAATGAGCAGTTCTTC.